One TCR beta chain is described in this entry. Antigen: not known. The CDR3 is made up of 13 amino acids. V shed 2 bases and J shed 8 bases, with 12 bases lying between them. Germline V gene data show CDR1 as SEHNR and CDR2 as FQNEAQ (reference sequence). PCR primers comprised 60 Vbeta and 13 Jbeta primers. Here immunoSEQ multiplex PCR was the method, and the copy in TCRdb shows in-frame clones only, minus some. The sample contains approximately 76,000 clones, 70% to 85% of which appear only once. Among the donors, all were healthy bone marrow donors. This entry is derived from a study of cytomegalovirus exposure and HLA in healthy donors. Findings and limits, study-wide: A later look showed TCR association rates differing by HLA locus, highest for DRB1 and lowest for HLA-C. Later, an analysis showed that TCR beta chains associated with HLA were more clonally expanded than others that were equally common. One later analysis reportedly identified an Asian-associated ancestry cluster that showed fewer N-insertions than the roughly 620-donor mean.

Sequencing input: PBMCs. V usage is TRBV7-9 and J usage is TRBJ1-2, with unresolved D. The TCR was taken from a man aged 30 to 39 in good health and CMV-seronegative. CDR3 bases: TGTGCCAGCAGCTTAATGGAGCCCGGCGGCTACACCTTC. Protein sequence: CASSLMEPGGYTF.